The rows below give T cell receptor beta chains drawn from one sample of a study of cytomegalovirus exposure and HLA in healthy donors. Data came from immunoSEQ multiplex PCR; TCRdb stores just in-frame clones and leaves some out. This sample has roughly 120,000 clones; around a tenth occur once, and the top ten carry 2.5% to 3.5%. Sample: PBMCs. The receptors were sampled from a man under 40 in good health and CMV-seronegative. Each CDR3 is given with its conserved first and last residue. Each record gives: D gene, clone size, V gene, J gene, CDR3 protein, CDR3 DNA. D genes are given only for firm matches. Rows may omit the clone size; those that give it use once, few, many or a size class.

TRBD1,-,TRBV7-9,TRBJ1-4,CASSPSGTGEKLFF,TGTGCCAGCAGCCCTAGCGGGACAGGTGAAAAACTGTTTTTT
-,few,TRBV28,TRBJ2-7,CLTSSPYEQYF,TGTTTGACATCATCCCCGTACGAGCAGTACTTC
-,few,TRBV11-3,TRBJ2-5,CASSLTSVPYQETQYF,TGTGCCAGCAGCTTAACCAGCGTTCCGTACCAAGAGACCCAGTACTTC
-,few,TRBV5-4,TRBJ1-2,CASSWGGSYGYTF,TGTGCCAGCAGCTGGGGGGGGTCCTATGGCTACACCTTC
TRBD2,-,TRBV6-1,TRBJ2-1,CANEGTSGPYNEQFF,TGTGCCAACGAAGGGACTAGCGGACCTTACAATGAGCAGTTCTTC
-,-,TRBV5-1,TRBJ1-1,CASSYTVNTEAFF,TGCGCCAGCAGCTACACAGTGAACACTGAAGCTTTCTTT
-,-,TRBV6-5,TRBJ1-5,CASSRTVYSNQPQHF,TGTGCCAGCAGCAGGACAGTTTATAGCAATCAGCCCCAGCATTTT
-,-,TRBV12-2,TRBJ2-2,CASRLAGLNTGELFF,TGTGCAAGTCGCTTAGCGGGACTGAACACCGGGGAGCTGTTTTTT
TRBD1,-,TRBV29-1,TRBJ1-2,CSVPTGGNYGYTF,TGCAGCGTACCCACAGGGGGCAACTATGGCTACACCTTC
-,few,TRBV6-5,TRBJ2-3,CASSYNQVGDTQYF,TGTGCCAGCAGTTATAACCAGGTGGGAGATACGCAGTATTTT
-,-,TRBV6-1,TRBJ2-3,CASNQGGSTDTQYF,TGTGCCAGCAACCAAGGGGGTAGCACAGATACGCAGTATTTT
TRBD2,few,TRBV7-9,TRBJ2-2,CASSRSLAGATGELFF,TGTGCCAGCAGCCGGTCTCTAGCGGGGGCCACCGGGGAGCTGTTTTTT
TRBD1,few,TRBV2,TRBJ2-7,CASRAEQGGTYEQYF,TGTGCCAGCAGAGCCGAACAGGGGGGAACCTACGAGCAGTACTTC
TRBD1,few,TRBV5-1,TRBJ1-2,CASSWNRGKNYGYTF,TGCGCCAGCAGCTGGAACAGGGGGAAGAACTATGGCTACACCTTC
-,few,TRBV6-6,TRBJ2-5,CASSYTGSRGQETQYF,TGTGCCAGCAGTTACACGGGCTCCCGGGGACAAGAGACCCAGTACTTC
TRBD1,few,TRBV6-1,TRBJ2-7,CASSEGTGGSYEQYF,TGTGCCAGCAGTGAAGGGACAGGGGGCTCCTACGAGCAGTACTTC
-,many,TRBV27,TRBJ1-5,CASSRGGNQPQHF,TGTGCCAGCAGTCGGGGTGGCAATCAGCCCCAGCATTTT
-,-,TRBV10-1,TRBJ1-1,CASSAGQNTEAFF,TGCGCCAGCAGCGCAGGACAGAACACTGAAGCTTTCTTT
-,-,TRBV7-6,TRBJ1-3,CASSLWAAPQTSGNTIYF,TGTGCCAGCAGCTTATGGGCCGCGCCGCAGACCTCTGGAAACACCATATATTTT
TRBD1,-,TRBV6-1,TRBJ1-2,CASGLTGVDSAGYTF,TGTGCCAGCGGCCTGACAGGGGTCGATAGTGCAGGCTACACCTTC
TRBD2,-,TRBV4-2,TRBJ2-5,CASSPGLAETQYF,TGTGCCAGCAGCCCGGGACTAGCAGAGACCCAGTACTTC
-,once,TRBV9,TRBJ2-5,CASNLGGEETQYF,TGTGCCAGCAATTTGGGGGGTGAAGAGACCCAGTACTTC
TRBD1,few,TRBV7-9,TRBJ1-1,CAPDPTGVTEAFF,TGTGCCCCCGACCCGACAGGGGTGACTGAAGCTTTCTTT
-,few,TRBV29-1,TRBJ1-3,CSVRTSSGNTIYF,TGCAGCGTACGAACTAGCTCTGGAAACACCATATATTTT
TRBD2,-,TRBV11-3,TRBJ2-3,CASSLGLAGLTSTDTQYF,TGTGCCAGCAGCTTGGGACTAGCGGGATTGACTAGCACAGATACGCAGTATTTT
-,few,TRBV2,TRBJ1-1,CASSAGGGTEAFF,TGTGCCAGCAGTGCGGGGGGAGGGACTGAAGCTTTCTTT
-,-,TRBV29-1,TRBJ2-7,CSAGRRYEQYF,TGCAGCGCTGGGCGCCGGTACGAGCAGTACTTC
-,few,TRBV6-4,TRBJ2-1,CASCIEAGICNEQFF,TGTGCCAGCTGTATCGAAGCAGGGATATGCAATGAGCAGTTCTTC
-,few,TRBV6-5,TRBJ2-7,CASSYSIGGDEQYF,TGTGCCAGCAGTTACTCGATCGGGGGTGACGAGCAGTACTTC
-,few,TRBV7-6,TRBJ1-1,CASSFTGLAEAFF,TGTGCCAGCAGCTTTACAGGGTTGGCTGAAGCTTTCTTT
TRBD1,few,TRBV6-6,TRBJ1-1,CASKGGRSQNTEAFF,TGTGCCAGCAAAGGGGGCCGTTCCCAGAACACTGAAGCTTTCTTT
TRBD1,few,TRBV7-7,TRBJ2-7,CASSPGQGYEQYF,TGTGCTAGCAGCCCAGGACAGGGTTACGAGCAGTACTTC
-,few,TRBV6-5,TRBJ2-2,CASSYSGGANTGELFF,TGTGCCAGCAGTTACTCTGGCGGGGCGAACACCGGGGAGCTGTTTTTT
-,-,TRBV10-1,TRBJ2-2,CASSAVTETYGELFF,TGCGCCAGCAGTGCCGTTACAGAAACGTACGGGGAGCTGTTTTTT
TRBD1,-,TRBV7-6,TRBJ2-2,CASSRDRDTGELFF,TGTGCCAGCAGCCGCGACAGGGACACCGGGGAGCTGTTTTTT
TRBD1,few,TRBV29-1,TRBJ2-2,CSGGDRGNTGELFF,TGCAGCGGAGGGGACAGGGGGAACACCGGGGAGCTGTTTTTT
TRBD2,-,TRBV7-7,TRBJ2-2,CASSFSGPGELFF,TGTGCTAGCAGCTTTAGCGGGCCCGGGGAGCTGTTTTTT
TRBD1,-,TRBV19,TRBJ1-3,CASSERGQASGNTIYF,TGTGCCAGTAGTGAACGGGGACAGGCCTCTGGAAACACCATATATTTT
-,few,TRBV19,TRBJ2-5,CASTRGGQETQYF,TGTGCCAGTACCCGAGGGGGCCAAGAGACCCAGTACTTC
-,-,TRBV10-1,TRBJ2-3,CASSEYRVGSTDTQYF,TGCGCCAGCAGTGAGTACAGGGTTGGAAGCACAGATACGCAGTATTTT
-,-,TRBV2,TRBJ2-2,CASTFRTATNTGELFF,TGTGCCAGCACCTTTCGGACAGCGACGAACACCGGGGAGCTGTTTTTT
TRBD2,-,TRBV9,TRBJ2-3,CASSVGPSGRSTDTQYF,TGTGCCAGCAGCGTGGGTCCTAGCGGGAGGAGCACAGATACGCAGTATTTT
TRBD1,few,TRBV28,TRBJ1-5,CASIGGTGGSQPQHF,TGTGCCAGCATAGGAGGGACAGGGGGGTCGCAGCCCCAGCATTTT
-,-,TRBV2,TRBJ1-6,CASRVTRGTDSPLHF,TGTGCCAGCAGAGTAACGCGGGGAACGGATTCACCCCTCCACTTT